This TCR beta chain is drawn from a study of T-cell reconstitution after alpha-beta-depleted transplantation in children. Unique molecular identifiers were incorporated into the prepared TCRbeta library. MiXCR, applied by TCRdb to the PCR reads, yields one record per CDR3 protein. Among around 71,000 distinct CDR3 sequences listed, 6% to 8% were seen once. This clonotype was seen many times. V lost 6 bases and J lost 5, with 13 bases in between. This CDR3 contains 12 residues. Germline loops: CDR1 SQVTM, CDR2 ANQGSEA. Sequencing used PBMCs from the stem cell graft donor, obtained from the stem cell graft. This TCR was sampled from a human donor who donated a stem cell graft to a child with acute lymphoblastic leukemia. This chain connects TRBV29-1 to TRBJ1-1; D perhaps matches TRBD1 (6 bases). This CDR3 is CSVRGGVTEAFF. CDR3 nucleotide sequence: TGCAGCGTCCGAGGGGGGGTTACTGAAGCTTTCTTT.